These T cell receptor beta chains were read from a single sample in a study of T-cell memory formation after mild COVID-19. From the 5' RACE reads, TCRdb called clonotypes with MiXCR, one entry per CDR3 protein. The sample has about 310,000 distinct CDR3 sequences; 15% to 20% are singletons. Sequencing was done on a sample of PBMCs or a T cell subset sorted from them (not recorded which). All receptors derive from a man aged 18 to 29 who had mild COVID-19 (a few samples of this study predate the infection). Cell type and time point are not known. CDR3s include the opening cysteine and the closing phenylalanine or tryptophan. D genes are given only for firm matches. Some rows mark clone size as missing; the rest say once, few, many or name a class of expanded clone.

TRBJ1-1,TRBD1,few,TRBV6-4,CASRTQDRQGNTEAFF,TGTGCCAGCAGGACCCAGGACAGGCAGGGGAACACTGAAGCTTTCTTT
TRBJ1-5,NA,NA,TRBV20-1,CSASFPRSLGPQHF,TGCAGTGCTAGTTTCCCCCGGAGCCTGGGGCCCCAGCATTTT
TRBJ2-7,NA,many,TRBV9,CASSVGGGPTYEQYF,TGTGCCAGCAGCGTAGGAGGGGGACCGACCTACGAGCAGTACTTC
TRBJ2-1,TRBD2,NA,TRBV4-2,CASSQARTSGFNEQFF,TGTGCCAGCAGCCAAGCCCGAACTAGCGGTTTCAATGAGCAGTTCTTC
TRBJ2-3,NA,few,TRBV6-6,CASSPTSSTGTQYF,TGTGCCAGCAGTCCTACTAGCTCGACAGGGACGCAGTATTTT
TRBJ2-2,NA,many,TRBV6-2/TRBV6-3,CASKGWNTGELFF,TGTGCCAGCAAGGGATGGAACACCGGGGAGCTGTTTTTT
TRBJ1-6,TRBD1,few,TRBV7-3,CASSVGTGNSPLHF,TGTGCCAGCAGCGTCGGGACAGGGAATTCACCCCTCCACTTT
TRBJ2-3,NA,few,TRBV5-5,CASSQDYSTDTQYF,TGTGCCAGCAGCCAAGACTATAGCACAGATACGCAGTATTTT
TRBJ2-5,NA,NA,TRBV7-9,CASSSRLTGQETQYF,TGTGCCAGCAGTTCTCGTCTGACGGGGCAAGAGACCCAGTACTTC
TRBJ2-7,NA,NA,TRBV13,CASSDTTRVGYEQYF,TGTGCCAGCAGCGACACGACCAGGGTGGGCTACGAGCAGTACTTC
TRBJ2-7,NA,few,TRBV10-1,CASSEPGYEQYF,TGCGCCAGCAGTGAGCCGGGCTACGAGCAGTACTTC
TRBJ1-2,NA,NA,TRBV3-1,CASSSGGARLVQGYTF,TGTGCCAGCAGTTCCGGGGGGGCCCGACTCGTTCAGGGCTACACCTTC
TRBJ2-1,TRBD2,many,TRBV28,CASSLGLAGGPDEQFF,TGTGCCAGCAGTTTAGGCTTAGCGGGGGGGCCCGATGAGCAGTTCTTC
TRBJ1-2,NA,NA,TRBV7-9,CASSYGTVGDGYTF,TGTGCCAGCAGCTATGGGACGGTGGGGGATGGCTACACCTTC
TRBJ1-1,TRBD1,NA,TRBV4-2,CASSQPQGGTEAFF,TGTGCCAGCAGCCAACCTCAGGGGGGCACTGAAGCTTTCTTT
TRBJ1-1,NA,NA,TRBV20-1,CSARLRGMNTEAFF,TGCAGTGCTAGATTGCGGGGCATGAACACTGAAGCTTTCTTT
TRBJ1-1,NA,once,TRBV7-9,CASSVVPKTEAFF,TGTGCCAGCAGCGTTGTCCCGAAGACTGAAGCTTTCTTT
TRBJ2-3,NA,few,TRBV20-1,CSAGGSTDTQYF,TGCAGTGCTGGGGGGAGCACAGATACGCAGTATTTT
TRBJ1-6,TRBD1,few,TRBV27,CASSPGTGNSPLHF,TGTGCCAGCAGTCCCGGGACAGGGAATTCACCCCTCCACTTT
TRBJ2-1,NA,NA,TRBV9,CASSRQVSYNEQFF,TGTGCCAGCAGTAGACAGGTCTCCTACAATGAGCAGTTCTTC
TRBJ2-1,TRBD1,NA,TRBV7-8,CASSPRQGRAYNEQFF,TGTGCCAGCAGCCCTCGACAGGGAAGAGCCTACAATGAGCAGTTCTTC
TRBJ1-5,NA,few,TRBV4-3,CASSQEAGNSNQPQHF,TGCGCCAGCAGCCAAGAGGCGGGGAATAGCAATCAGCCCCAGCATTTT
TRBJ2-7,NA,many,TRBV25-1,CASEEGLEQYF,TGTGCCAGCGAGGAAGGCCTCGAGCAGTACTTC
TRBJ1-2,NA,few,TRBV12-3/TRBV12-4,CASSSRLSYGYTF,TGTGCCAGCAGTTCCAGGCTTTCCTATGGCTACACCTTC
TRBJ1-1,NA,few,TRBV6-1,CASIRPAGTEAFF,TGTGCCAGCATTCGACCGGCGGGCACTGAAGCTTTCTTT
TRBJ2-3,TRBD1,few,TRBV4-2,CASSQDADGTATDTQYF,TGTGCCAGCAGCCAAGATGCTGACGGGACAGCCACAGATACGCAGTATTTT
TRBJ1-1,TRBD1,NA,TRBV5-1,CASSLFTGGTEAFF,TGCGCCAGCAGCTTATTTACAGGGGGCACTGAAGCTTTCTTT
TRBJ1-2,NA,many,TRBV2,CASSEALSWREWGYTF,TGTGCCAGCAGTGAAGCGCTTTCTTGGAGGGAGTGGGGCTACACCTTC
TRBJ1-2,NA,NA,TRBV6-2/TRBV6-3,CASSYSGRANYGYTF,TGTGCCAGCAGTTACTCGGGCAGGGCTAACTATGGCTACACCTTC
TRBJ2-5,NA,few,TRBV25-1,CASSERGNVETQYF,TGTGCCAGCAGTGAAAGGGGCAATGTGGAGACCCAGTACTTC
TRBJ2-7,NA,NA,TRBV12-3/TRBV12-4,CASSSTPSTEYF,TGTGCCAGCAGTTCAACCCCTTCCACGGAGTACTTC
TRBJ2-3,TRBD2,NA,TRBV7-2,CASSRTSGGAGADTQYF,TGTGCCAGCAGCCGGACTAGCGGGGGGGCGGGGGCAGATACGCAGTATTTT
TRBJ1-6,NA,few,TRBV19,CASSIVGQPPLHF,TGTGCCAGTAGTATAGTAGGACAGCCACCCCTCCACTTT
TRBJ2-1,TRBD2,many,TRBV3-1,CASSQGVGGAAEQFF,TGTGCCAGCAGCCAAGGGGTCGGGGGGGCCGCTGAGCAGTTCTTC
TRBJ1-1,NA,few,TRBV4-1,CASSQGMRAEDTEAFF,TGCGCCAGCAGCCAAGGGATGAGGGCGGAGGACACTGAAGCTTTCTTT
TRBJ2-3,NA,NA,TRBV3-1,CASTVRGADTQYF,TGTGCCAGCACCGTGAGGGGCGCAGATACGCAGTATTTT
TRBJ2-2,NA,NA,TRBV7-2,CASSPRTNGELFF,TGTGCCAGCAGCCCTCGTACTAACGGGGAGCTGTTTTTT
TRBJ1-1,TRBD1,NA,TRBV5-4,CASSNGDRRIEAFF,TGTGCCAGCAGCAATGGGGACAGAAGAATTGAAGCTTTCTTT
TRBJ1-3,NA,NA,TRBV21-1,CASSKLGYSGNTIYF,TGTGCCAGCAGCAAGTTAGGCTACTCTGGAAACACCATATATTTT
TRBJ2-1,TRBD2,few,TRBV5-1,CASRLTSGGPYNEQFF,TGCGCCAGCAGACTAACTAGCGGGGGACCCTACAATGAGCAGTTCTTC
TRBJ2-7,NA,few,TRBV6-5,CASLPRTYEQYF,TGTGCCAGCCTCCCCAGAACCTACGAGCAGTACTTC
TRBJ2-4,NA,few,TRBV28,CASSFRGDIQYF,TGTGCCAGCAGTTTCCGCGGGGACATTCAGTACTTC
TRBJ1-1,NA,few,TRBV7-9,CASSLGQAAEAFF,TGTGCCAGCAGCTTAGGACAGGCGGCTGAAGCTTTCTTT
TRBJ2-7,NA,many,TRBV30,CAWSAGLPVIYEQYF,TGTGCCTGGAGTGCTGGACTCCCAGTGATTTACGAGCAGTACTTC
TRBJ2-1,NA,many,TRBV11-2,CASSLGAFTNEQFF,TGTGCCAGCAGCCTAGGCGCCTTTACCAATGAGCAGTTCTTC
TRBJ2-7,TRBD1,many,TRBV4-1,CASSPRDSYEQYF,TGCGCCAGCAGCCCCCGGGACAGCTACGAGCAGTACTTC
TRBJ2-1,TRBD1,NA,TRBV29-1,CSVGVTGLNEQFF,TGCAGCGTTGGGGTGACAGGGTTGAATGAGCAGTTCTTC